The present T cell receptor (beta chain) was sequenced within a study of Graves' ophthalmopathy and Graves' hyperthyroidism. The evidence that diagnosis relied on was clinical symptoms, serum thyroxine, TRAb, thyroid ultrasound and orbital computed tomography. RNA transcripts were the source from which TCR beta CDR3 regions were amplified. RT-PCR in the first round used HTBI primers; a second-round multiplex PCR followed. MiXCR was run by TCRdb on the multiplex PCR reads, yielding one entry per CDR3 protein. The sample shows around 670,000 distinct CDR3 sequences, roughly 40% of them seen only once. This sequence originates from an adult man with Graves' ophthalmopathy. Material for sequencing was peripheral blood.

As DNA, the CDR3 is TGTGCCAGCAGCTTAGACCGGCTAGCGGGAGGAGAGAAGTACTTC. Amino acids: CASSLDRLAGGEKYF. The chain employs TRBV5-5 and TRBJ2-7, with 11 bases matching TRBD2. This CDR3 spans 15 amino acids. The V and J ends lost 2 bases and 11 bases, in that order; junction bases with no gene match: 12. Per the germline V gene, CDR1 is SGHKS and CDR2 is YYEKEE (reference sequence).